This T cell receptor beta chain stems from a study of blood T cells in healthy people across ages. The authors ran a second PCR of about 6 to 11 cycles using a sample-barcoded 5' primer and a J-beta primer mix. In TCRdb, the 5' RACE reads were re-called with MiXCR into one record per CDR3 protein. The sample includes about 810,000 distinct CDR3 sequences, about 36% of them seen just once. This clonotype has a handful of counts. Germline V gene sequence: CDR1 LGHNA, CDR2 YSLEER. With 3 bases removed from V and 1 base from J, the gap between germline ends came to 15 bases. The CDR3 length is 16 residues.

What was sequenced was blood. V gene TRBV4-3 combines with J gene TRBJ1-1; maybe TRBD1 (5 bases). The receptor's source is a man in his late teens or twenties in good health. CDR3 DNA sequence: TGCGCCAGCAGCCATCCCTTAAAAAGGGGGAACACTGAAGCTTTCTTT. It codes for CASSHPLKRGNTEAFF.